This T cell receptor beta chain was captured in a study of Tregs in tolerant kidney transplant recipients. Study-level points and caveats: Nucleotide sequences could not be compared across some patients' samples due to primer changes. Tregs expanded with activated donor B cells seemed most donor-specific.

A note on this clone: Its antigen remains unknown. The read stops 3 residues short of the end of the CDR3; the missing end is completed from the germline J gene.

Profiling relied on immunoSEQ multiplex PCR, and the TCRdb table lists in-frame clones only, not all of them. The table for this sample gives 30,000 or so clones. V was pared by 3 bases and J by 7 bases, with 12 bases of the junction left unmatched. Germline CDR1 reads LNHDA; CDR2 reads SQIVND (reference sequence). The length of the CDR3 is 16 residues. Thawed PBMCs were FACS-sorted into unstimulated CD4+CD25+CD127- regulatory T cells, CD4+CD25- non-regulatory cells, CD4 and CD8 cells. This material consisted of CD8+ T cells from blood, taken before the transplant. J is TRBJ2-1 and V is TRBV19, with 7 bases matching TRBD2. This sequence was found in a human donor who received a combined kidney and bone marrow transplant. CDR3 protein: CASSIPPSGVRNEQFF. Partial CDR3 DNA: TGTGCCAGTAGTATCCCCCCTAGCGGTGTGCGTAATGAG.